These T cell receptor beta chains were read from a single sample in a study of OX40 agonist ivuxolimab in advanced cancers. Profiling relied on immunoSEQ multiplex PCR, and the TCRdb table lists in-frame clones only, not all of them. The table has about 94,000 clones, 87% seen once. The source was CD4+ or CD8+ T cells sorted from blood, collected in a trial of the OX40 agonist ivuxolimab. The origin of the receptors is an adult with an advanced solid tumor such as melanoma, head and neck, liver or kidney cancer. CDR3s include the opening cysteine and the closing phenylalanine or tryptophan. Each record gives: D gene, V gene, J gene, CDR3 length, clone size, CDR3 DNA, CDR3 protein. The D gene is left open where the match is weak. A row's size may be missing; if present it is once, few, many or a size class.

d_call: NA; v_call: TRBV5-4; j_call: TRBJ1-2; cdr3_length: 13; clone_size: NA; cdr3_nt: TGTGCCAGCAGCTCCCCAGGGATCTATGGCTACACCTTC; cdr3_aa: CASSSPGIYGYTF
d_call: TRBD1; v_call: TRBV7-2; j_call: TRBJ2-7; cdr3_length: 15; clone_size: NA; cdr3_nt: TGTGCCAGCAGCTTAGGGACAGGTTTGACCTACGAGCAGTACTTC; cdr3_aa: CASSLGTGLTYEQYF
d_call: NA; v_call: TRBV10-3; j_call: TRBJ2-3; cdr3_length: 14; clone_size: few; cdr3_nt: TGTGCCATCAGTGAAACGGGGGGCACAGATACGCAGTATTTT; cdr3_aa: CAISETGGTDTQYF
d_call: NA; v_call: TRBV6-5; j_call: TRBJ1-3; cdr3_length: 14; clone_size: NA; cdr3_nt: TGTGCCAGCAGACCAACTCACTCTGGAAACACCATATATTTT; cdr3_aa: CASRPTHSGNTIYF
d_call: NA; v_call: TRBV7-7; j_call: TRBJ2-2; cdr3_length: 15; clone_size: NA; cdr3_nt: TGTGCTAGCAGCTTAGCGGCGTCGGCGACCGGGGAGCTGTTTTTT; cdr3_aa: CASSLAASATGELFF
d_call: NA; v_call: TRBV5-6; j_call: TRBJ1-2; cdr3_length: 14; clone_size: NA; cdr3_nt: TGTGCCAGCAGCCTAGACGGACCTAACTATGGCTACACCTTC; cdr3_aa: CASSLDGPNYGYTF
d_call: TRBD1; v_call: TRBV6-1; j_call: TRBJ1-1; cdr3_length: 16; clone_size: NA; cdr3_nt: TGTGCCAGCAGTGCAGACAGGGGGCTCGTTTACCCTGAAGCTTTCTTT; cdr3_aa: CASSADRGLVYPEAFF
d_call: TRBD2; v_call: TRBV11-3; j_call: TRBJ2-1; cdr3_length: 17; clone_size: NA; cdr3_nt: TGTGCCAGCAGCTTAACCCCACTAGCGGGGGGCTACAATGAGCAGTTCTTC; cdr3_aa: CASSLTPLAGGYNEQFF
d_call: NA; v_call: TRBV18; j_call: TRBJ2-2; cdr3_length: 13; clone_size: NA; cdr3_nt: TGTGCCAGCTCACAGCCAAACCCGGGGGAGCTGTTTTTT; cdr3_aa: CASSQPNPGELFF
d_call: NA; v_call: TRBV19; j_call: TRBJ1-4; cdr3_length: 14; clone_size: NA; cdr3_nt: TGTGCCAGTAGTATTCGTCAGAGGGATGAAAAACTGTTTTTT; cdr3_aa: CASSIRQRDEKLFF
d_call: TRBD1; v_call: TRBV19; j_call: TRBJ1-5; cdr3_length: 13; clone_size: NA; cdr3_nt: TGTGCCAGTCTGGACAGGTCCGGGGGGCCCCAGCATTTT; cdr3_aa: CASLDRSGGPQHF
d_call: NA; v_call: TRBV28; j_call: TRBJ1-5; cdr3_length: 13; clone_size: NA; cdr3_nt: TGTGCCAGCAGCTGGAGAGGGAGTCAGCCCCAGCATTTT; cdr3_aa: CASSWRGSQPQHF
d_call: NA; v_call: TRBV6-5; j_call: TRBJ1-1; cdr3_length: 12; clone_size: NA; cdr3_nt: TGTGCCAGCAGCCTGACAGGCGGGGGGGCTTTCTTT; cdr3_aa: CASSLTGGGAFF
d_call: TRBD2; v_call: TRBV7-2; j_call: TRBJ2-7; cdr3_length: 13; clone_size: few; cdr3_nt: TGTGCCAGCAGCTTGGGACTAGCCCCCGAGCAGTACTTC; cdr3_aa: CASSLGLAPEQYF
d_call: NA; v_call: TRBV18; j_call: TRBJ1-3; cdr3_length: 15; clone_size: NA; cdr3_nt: TGTGCCAGCTCACCAGACAGCTCCCATGGAAACACCATATATTTT; cdr3_aa: CASSPDSSHGNTIYF
d_call: NA; v_call: TRBV5-1; j_call: TRBJ2-2; cdr3_length: 15; clone_size: NA; cdr3_nt: TGCGCCAGCAGCCGGGGGACCCACAATGAGGGGGAGCTGTTTTTT; cdr3_aa: CASSRGTHNEGELFF
d_call: NA; v_call: TRBV6-1; j_call: TRBJ1-1; cdr3_length: 14; clone_size: once; cdr3_nt: TGTGCCAGCAGTGCCCAGCCTAAGAACACTGAAGCTTTCTTT; cdr3_aa: CASSAQPKNTEAFF
d_call: NA; v_call: TRBV27; j_call: TRBJ2-5; cdr3_length: 14; clone_size: NA; cdr3_nt: TGTGCCAGCAGGAGATCCAGGGTCGGGGAGACCCAGTACTTC; cdr3_aa: CASRRSRVGETQYF
d_call: TRBD2; v_call: TRBV7-9; j_call: TRBJ2-3; cdr3_length: 17; clone_size: NA; cdr3_nt: TGTGCCAGCAGCTTAGCCGGCGGGGGGGCATCCCCAGATACGCAGTATTTT; cdr3_aa: CASSLAGGGASPDTQYF
d_call: NA; v_call: TRBV12-5; j_call: TRBJ2-1; cdr3_length: 13; clone_size: NA; cdr3_nt: TGTGCTAGTGGTTCTAAGGGGGGCAATGAGCAGTTCTTC; cdr3_aa: CASGSKGGNEQFF
d_call: NA; v_call: TRBV7-7; j_call: TRBJ2-5; cdr3_length: 14; clone_size: NA; cdr3_nt: TGTGCTAGCAGCTTAGCCAGAACCCAAGAGACCCAGTACTTC; cdr3_aa: CASSLARTQETQYF
d_call: NA; v_call: TRBV6-5; j_call: TRBJ1-4; cdr3_length: 13; clone_size: NA; cdr3_nt: TGTGCCAGCAGTTACGGGGTGGTTGAGAAACTGTTTTTT; cdr3_aa: CASSYGVVEKLFF
d_call: TRBD2; v_call: TRBV11-3; j_call: TRBJ2-1; cdr3_length: 17; clone_size: NA; cdr3_nt: TGTGCCAGCAGCTTAGACCTAACTAGCGGGGACTACAATGAGCAGTTCTTC; cdr3_aa: CASSLDLTSGDYNEQFF
d_call: TRBD1; v_call: TRBV6-6; j_call: TRBJ2-7; cdr3_length: 13; clone_size: NA; cdr3_nt: TGTGCCAGCAGTCCCAGGGGGACCTACGAGCAGTACTTC; cdr3_aa: CASSPRGTYEQYF
d_call: TRBD2; v_call: TRBV2; j_call: TRBJ2-1; cdr3_length: 15; clone_size: NA; cdr3_nt: TGTGCCAGCAGTTCGACTAGCGGGGGCCCCAATGAGCAGTTCTTC; cdr3_aa: CASSSTSGGPNEQFF
d_call: NA; v_call: TRBV6-4; j_call: TRBJ1-5; cdr3_length: 11; clone_size: NA; cdr3_nt: TGTGCCAGCAGTGACTCGAGGGGTGGCCATTTT; cdr3_aa: CASSDSRGGHF
d_call: TRBD1; v_call: TRBV5-8; j_call: TRBJ2-7; cdr3_length: 14; clone_size: NA; cdr3_nt: TGTGCCAGCAGCTCCAGGGGGCGAGTCGTCGAGCAGTACTTC; cdr3_aa: CASSSRGRVVEQYF
d_call: NA; v_call: TRBV13; j_call: TRBJ2-3; cdr3_length: 17; clone_size: NA; cdr3_nt: TGTGCCAGCAGCTTGGTAGGGACTGTCTATAGCACAGATACGCAGTATTTT; cdr3_aa: CASSLVGTVYSTDTQYF
d_call: TRBD1; v_call: TRBV28; j_call: TRBJ1-2; cdr3_length: 16; clone_size: NA; cdr3_nt: TGTGCCAGCAATGACTCAACCGGGACAGGGAGATATGGCTACACCTTC; cdr3_aa: CASNDSTGTGRYGYTF
d_call: TRBD1; v_call: TRBV6-5; j_call: TRBJ2-1; cdr3_length: 13; clone_size: NA; cdr3_nt: TGTGCCAGCAGTTACGACAGGGTCAATGAGCAGTTCTTC; cdr3_aa: CASSYDRVNEQFF
d_call: NA; v_call: TRBV2; j_call: TRBJ2-3; cdr3_length: 16; clone_size: once; cdr3_nt: TGTGCCAGCAGCGGACGGGACTCTCTAGGGACAGATACGCAGTATTTT; cdr3_aa: CASSGRDSLGTDTQYF
d_call: NA; v_call: TRBV27; j_call: TRBJ1-1; cdr3_length: 13; clone_size: NA; cdr3_nt: TGTGCCAGCAGGGAGTTGAGCGGTGGCGGAGCTTTCTTT; cdr3_aa: CASRELSGGGAFF
d_call: NA; v_call: TRBV2; j_call: TRBJ2-1; cdr3_length: 15; clone_size: once; cdr3_nt: TGTGCCAGCAGATCGTCCAGCAGCTCCTACAATGAGCAGTTCTTC; cdr3_aa: CASRSSSSSYNEQFF
d_call: NA; v_call: TRBV9; j_call: TRBJ1-2; cdr3_length: 17; clone_size: NA; cdr3_nt: TGTGCCGGCAGCGTAGGAGGGCTTGGGCATAGTCTTTATGGCTACACCTTC; cdr3_aa: CAGSVGGLGHSLYGYTF
d_call: NA; v_call: TRBV19; j_call: TRBJ1-1; cdr3_length: 14; clone_size: few; cdr3_nt: TGTGCCAGTAGTGCCCCCCCGGACACCCGTGAAGCTTTCTTT; cdr3_aa: CASSAPPDTREAFF
d_call: TRBD1; v_call: TRBV16; j_call: TRBJ1-2; cdr3_length: 15; clone_size: NA; cdr3_nt: TGTGCCAGCAGATCATACAGGGGGCTCGACTATGGCTACACCTTC; cdr3_aa: CASRSYRGLDYGYTF
d_call: NA; v_call: TRBV19; j_call: TRBJ2-3; cdr3_length: 12; clone_size: NA; cdr3_nt: TGTGCCAGTAGTGGAAGCACAGATACGCAGTATTTT; cdr3_aa: CASSGSTDTQYF
d_call: NA; v_call: TRBV30; j_call: TRBJ2-6; cdr3_length: 15; clone_size: once; cdr3_nt: TGTGCCTGGATACAGGTGAGGGCCGGGGCCAACGTCCTGACTTTC; cdr3_aa: CAWIQVRAGANVLTF
d_call: NA; v_call: TRBV10-3; j_call: TRBJ1-1; cdr3_length: 12; clone_size: NA; cdr3_nt: TGTGCCATCAGTTTAGGGGAGACTGAAGCTTTCTTT; cdr3_aa: CAISLGETEAFF
d_call: NA; v_call: TRBV6-5; j_call: TRBJ1-1; cdr3_length: 12; clone_size: NA; cdr3_nt: TGTGCCAGCAACCAGGGGAACACTGAAGCTTTCTTT; cdr3_aa: CASNQGNTEAFF
d_call: NA; v_call: TRBV9; j_call: TRBJ2-7; cdr3_length: 14; clone_size: NA; cdr3_nt: TGTGCCAGCACAGGGGATCTCCTATCGAACGAGCAGTACTTC; cdr3_aa: CASTGDLLSNEQYF
d_call: NA; v_call: TRBV5-1; j_call: TRBJ1-1; cdr3_length: 16; clone_size: NA; cdr3_nt: TGCGCCAGCAGGGGTGGAGGACACGAGCCCTACACTGAAGCTTTCTTT; cdr3_aa: CASRGGGHEPYTEAFF
d_call: TRBD1; v_call: TRBV19; j_call: TRBJ1-1; cdr3_length: 18; clone_size: NA; cdr3_nt: TGTGCCAGTAGGCCTCCCGGGACAGGATATTCCGGTAGGACTGAAGCTTTCTTT; cdr3_aa: CASRPPGTGYSGRTEAFF
d_call: NA; v_call: TRBV20-1; j_call: TRBJ2-3; cdr3_length: 11; clone_size: NA; cdr3_nt: TGCAGTGCTTACAGGGCAGATACGCAGTATTTT; cdr3_aa: CSAYRADTQYF
d_call: TRBD1; v_call: TRBV30; j_call: TRBJ2-7; cdr3_length: 12; clone_size: NA; cdr3_nt: TGTGCCTGGAGTACAGGGGTAGGCGAGCAGTACTTC; cdr3_aa: CAWSTGVGEQYF
d_call: NA; v_call: TRBV25-1; j_call: TRBJ2-1; cdr3_length: 17; clone_size: few; cdr3_nt: TGTGCCAGCAGTGAATTCACAGGGCCTAGCTCCTACAATGAGCAGTTCTTC; cdr3_aa: CASSEFTGPSSYNEQFF
d_call: NA; v_call: TRBV11-3; j_call: TRBJ1-1; cdr3_length: 13; clone_size: NA; cdr3_nt: TGTGCCAGCAGCCCCCACATGAACACTGAAGCTTTCTTT; cdr3_aa: CASSPHMNTEAFF
d_call: NA; v_call: TRBV5-1; j_call: TRBJ1-6; cdr3_length: 16; clone_size: NA; cdr3_nt: TGCGCCAGCAGCTTGGCCCGTTCAACGGATAATTCACCCCTCCACTTT; cdr3_aa: CASSLARSTDNSPLHF
d_call: NA; v_call: TRBV18; j_call: TRBJ2-5; cdr3_length: 13; clone_size: NA; cdr3_nt: TGTGCCAGCTCACTTCTCCAGGGAGAGACCCAGTACTTC; cdr3_aa: CASSLLQGETQYF